The present entry profiles one T cell receptor (beta chain) with its context. Its antigen is currently unknown. The data derive from a study of OX40 agonist ivuxolimab in advanced cancers. Study summary: Enrollees could have had prior anti-PD-1, anti-PD-L1 or anti-CTLA-4 therapy, which 35% to 40% had received.

Broader study findings: At 0.1-3.0 mg/kg, partial responders had clonal expansion among the lowest observed.

The germline V gene has CDR1 MNHEY and CDR2 SVGAGI. V dropped 10 bases and J dropped 5 bases, with 14 bases sitting between them. CDR3 length: 12 amino acids. The table came from immunoSEQ multiplex PCR; TCRdb's copy has only in-frame clones and leaves some out. The repertoire has 70,000 to 95,000 clones, around four fifths of them found once; the top ten carry around 1.5%. This sequence was found in an adult with an advanced solid tumor such as melanoma, head and neck, liver or kidney cancer. The sequenced sample was CD4+ or CD8+ T cells sorted from blood, obtained in a trial of the OX40 agonist ivuxolimab. The chain has TRBV6-5 and TRBJ2-5; D call uncertain. The CDR3 spells CATFSERETQYF. CDR3 sequence (DNA): TGTGCCACCTTTTCGGAGAGGGAGACCCAGTACTTC.